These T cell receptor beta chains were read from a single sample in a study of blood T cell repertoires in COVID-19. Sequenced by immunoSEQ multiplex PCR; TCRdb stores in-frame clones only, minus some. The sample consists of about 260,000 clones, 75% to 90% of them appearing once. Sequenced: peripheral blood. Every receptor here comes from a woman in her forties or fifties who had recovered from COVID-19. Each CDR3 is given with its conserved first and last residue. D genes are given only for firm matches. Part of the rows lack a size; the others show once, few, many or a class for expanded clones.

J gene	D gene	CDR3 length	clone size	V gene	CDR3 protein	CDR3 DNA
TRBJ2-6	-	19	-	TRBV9	CASSVRPQGKNSGANVLTF	TGTGCCAGCAGCGTAAGGCCGCAGGGGAAAAACTCTGGGGCCAACGTCCTGACTTTC
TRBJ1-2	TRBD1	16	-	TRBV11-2	CASSTPGQGAWYGYTF	TGTGCCAGCAGTACCCCCGGACAGGGGGCGTGGTATGGCTACACCTTC
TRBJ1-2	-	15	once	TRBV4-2	CASSQFSGTNYGYTF	TGTGCCAGCAGCCAATTTTCCGGGACAAACTATGGCTACACCTTC
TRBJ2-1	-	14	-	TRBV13	CASSLGGVWNEQFF	TGTGCCAGCAGCTTAGGAGGAGTGTGGAATGAGCAGTTCTTC
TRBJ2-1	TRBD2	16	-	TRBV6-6	CASSAGLAGGNNEQFF	TGTGCCAGCAGTGCGGGACTAGCGGGGGGAAACAATGAGCAGTTCTTC
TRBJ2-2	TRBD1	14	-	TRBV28	CASSFGQGAGELFF	TGTGCCAGCAGTTTTGGACAGGGGGCCGGGGAGCTGTTTTTT
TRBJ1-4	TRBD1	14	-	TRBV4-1	CASSLLQGAEKLFF	TGCGCCAGCAGCCTATTACAGGGGGCTGAAAAACTGTTTTTT
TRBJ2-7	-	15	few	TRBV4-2	CASSQGSAGIREQYF	TGTGCCAGCAGCCAAGGATCTGCGGGGATAAGGGAGCAGTACTTC
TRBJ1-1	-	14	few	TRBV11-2	CASSLVGDNSEAFF	TGTGCCAGCAGCTTAGTAGGGGACAACTCTGAAGCTTTCTTT
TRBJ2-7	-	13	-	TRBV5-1	CASSMTDSYEQYF	TGCGCCAGCAGCATGACAGACTCCTACGAGCAGTACTTC
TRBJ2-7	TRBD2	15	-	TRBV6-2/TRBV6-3	CASSPLTSSAYEQYF	TGTGCCAGCAGTCCGCTGACTAGCAGCGCCTACGAGCAGTACTTC
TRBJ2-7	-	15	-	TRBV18	CASSPGRGLTYEQYF	TGTGCCAGCTCACCCGGCCGGGGATTAACCTACGAGCAGTACTTC
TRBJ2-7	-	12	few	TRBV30	CAWSVNSYEQYF	TGTGCCTGGAGTGTTAACTCCTACGAGCAGTACTTC
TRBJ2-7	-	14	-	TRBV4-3	CASSHWAGSYEQYF	TGCGCCAGCAGCCATTGGGCAGGCTCCTACGAGCAGTACTTC
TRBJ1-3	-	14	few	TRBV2	CASSEQRLGNTIYF	TGTGCCAGCAGTGAACAACGACTTGGAAACACCATATATTTT
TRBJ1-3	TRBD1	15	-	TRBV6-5	CASSYATGVGNTIYF	TGTGCCAGCAGTTACGCGACAGGGGTCGGAAACACCATATATTTT
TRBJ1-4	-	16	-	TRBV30	CAWSVHGGPTMKKLFF	TGTGCCTGGAGTGTACACGGGGGTCCAACAATGAAAAAACTGTTTTTT
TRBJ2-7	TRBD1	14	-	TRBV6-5	CASRIQGAKSEQYF	TGTGCCAGCCGTATACAGGGGGCTAAAAGCGAGCAGTACTTC
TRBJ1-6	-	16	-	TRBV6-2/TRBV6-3	CASSYSLATLNSPLHF	TGTGCCAGCAGTTACTCGCTAGCGACCCTTAATTCACCCCTCCACTTT
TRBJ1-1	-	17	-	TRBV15	CATSRDYIGGGNTEAFF	TGTGCCACCAGCAGAGATTATATTGGGGGAGGGAACACTGAAGCTTTCTTT
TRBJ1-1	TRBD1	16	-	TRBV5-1	CASSWGQGVMNTEAFF	TGCGCCAGCAGCTGGGGACAGGGGGTAATGAACACTGAAGCTTTCTTT
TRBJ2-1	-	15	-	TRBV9	CASSVGLSSYNEQFF	TGTGCCAGCAGCGTGGGACTTAGCTCCTACAATGAGCAGTTCTTC
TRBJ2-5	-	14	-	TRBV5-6	CASSPGLPGETQYF	TGTGCCAGCAGCCCGGGACTCCCCGGGGAGACCCAGTACTTC
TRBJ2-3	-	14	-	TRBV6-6	CASSKGLEQDTQYF	TGTGCCAGCAGTAAGGGACTTGAGCAAGATACGCAGTATTTT
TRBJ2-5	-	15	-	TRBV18	CASSPGLVVEETQYF	TGTGCCAGCTCCCCCGGTTTAGTGGTCGAAGAGACCCAGTACTTC
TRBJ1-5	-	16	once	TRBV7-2	CASSLVGRGSNQPQHF	TGTGCCAGCAGCTTAGTGGGCAGGGGAAGCAATCAGCCCCAGCATTTT
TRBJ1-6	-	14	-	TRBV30	CAWKADIRISPLHF	TGTGCCTGGAAGGCGGACATCAGGATCTCACCCCTCCACTTT
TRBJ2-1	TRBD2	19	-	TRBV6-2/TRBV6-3	CASSYSIRLAGEKRNEQFF	TGTGCCAGCAGTTACTCGATACGGCTAGCGGGAGAAAAGAGAAATGAGCAGTTCTTC
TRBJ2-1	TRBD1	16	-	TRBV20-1	CSASRPGQGIYNEQFF	TGCAGTGCTAGTCGACCGGGACAGGGAATCTACAATGAGCAGTTCTTC
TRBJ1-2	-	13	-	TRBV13	CASSASGVHGYTF	TGTGCCAGCAGTGCCTCGGGAGTTCATGGCTACACCTTC
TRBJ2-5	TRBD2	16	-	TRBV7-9	CASSSGLAGSRETQYF	TGTGCCAGCAGCTCGGGACTAGCGGGGTCTCGGGAGACCCAGTACTTC
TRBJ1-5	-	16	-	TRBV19	CASRTTGFNSNQPQHF	TGTGCCAGTAGAACGACAGGCTTTAATAGCAATCAGCCCCAGCATTTT
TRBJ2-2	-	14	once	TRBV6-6	CASSPRLTGGELFF	TGTGCCAGCAGTCCTCGTCTAACGGGGGGGGAGCTGTTTTTT
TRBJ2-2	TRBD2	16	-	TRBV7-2	CASSFNLAGWPGELFF	TGTGCCAGCAGCTTTAATCTAGCGGGATGGCCCGGGGAGCTGTTTTTT
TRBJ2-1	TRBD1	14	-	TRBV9	CASSVDRGWDEQFF	TGTGCCAGCAGCGTTGACAGGGGCTGGGATGAGCAGTTCTTC
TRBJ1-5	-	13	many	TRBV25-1	CASSEFGNQPQHF	TGTGCCAGCAGTGAATTCGGCAATCAGCCCCAGCATTTT
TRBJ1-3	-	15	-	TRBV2	CASSGSRVIGNTIYF	TGTGCCAGCAGTGGGTCCAGGGTTATTGGAAACACCATATATTTT
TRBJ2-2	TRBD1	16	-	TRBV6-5	CASSYSDRGETGELFF	TGTGCCAGCAGTTACTCGGACAGGGGGGAAACCGGGGAGCTGTTTTTT
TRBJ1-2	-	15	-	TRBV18	CASSPSRDVSYGYTF	TGTGCCAGCTCACCATCGAGGGATGTAAGCTATGGCTACACCTTC
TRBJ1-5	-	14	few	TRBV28	CASSLTLWGGPQHF	TGTGCCAGCAGTCTAACCCTCTGGGGGGGGCCCCAGCATTTT
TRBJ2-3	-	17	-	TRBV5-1	CASSGWGSFPSTDTQYF	TGCGCCAGCAGCGGGTGGGGCTCTTTTCCTAGCACAGATACGCAGTATTTT
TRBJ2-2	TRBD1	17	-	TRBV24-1	CATSGGQGGRNTGELFF	TGTGCCACCAGTGGGGGACAGGGGGGACGCAACACCGGGGAGCTGTTTTTT
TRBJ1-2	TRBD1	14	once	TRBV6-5	CASSSPATGGLCTF	TGTGCCAGCAGTTCCCCCGCGACAGGGGGGTTGTGCACCTTC
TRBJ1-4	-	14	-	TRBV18	CASSPLAGGEKLFF	TGTGCCAGCTCACCACTCGCTGGGGGCGAAAAACTGTTTTTT
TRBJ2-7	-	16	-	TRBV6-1	CASSAGRRGLTYEQYF	TGTGCCAGCAGTGCCGGGCGGCGGGGGCTAACCTACGAGCAGTACTTC
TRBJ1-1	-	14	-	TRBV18	CASSPQGGNTEAFF	TGTGCCAGCTCACCCCAGGGAGGGAACACTGAAGCTTTCTTT
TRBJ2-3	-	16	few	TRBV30	CAWSVVTTRGTDTQYF	TGTGCCTGGAGTGTAGTTACCACCCGGGGCACAGATACGCAGTATTTT
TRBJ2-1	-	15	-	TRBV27	CASSLTSGSYNEQFF	TGTGCCAGCAGTTTGACGTCAGGCTCCTACAATGAGCAGTTCTTC
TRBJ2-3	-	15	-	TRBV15	CATSSHRESTDTQYF	TGTGCCACCAGCAGCCACAGGGAGAGCACAGATACGCAGTATTTT
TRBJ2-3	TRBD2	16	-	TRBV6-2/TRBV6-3	CASSPPGTSYTDTQYF	TGTGCCAGCAGTCCCCCCGGGACTAGCTACACAGATACGCAGTATTTT